Given below is one T cell receptor beta chain in context. Its antigen is as yet unknown. This sample was included in a study of CD8+ T cells in alopecia areata. Study in general: For the treated group, dosing was oral tofacitinib at 5 to 10 mg twice daily.

The length of the CDR3 is 11 residues. V lost 6 bases and J lost 10, with 7 bases in between. Looked up from germline, CDR1 is SNHLY and CDR2 is FYNNEI. Treatment denoted: oral pan-JAK inhibitor, 5-10 mg twice daily. Sorted out of PBMCs were CD4+ T cells and CD8+ T cells. Study results and limitations: Scalp clonality dropped significantly under tofacitinib, as did expanded CD8+ top-100 clones.

Extracted RNA was reverse transcribed, and the resulting cDNA served as sequencing template. The table came from immunoSEQ multiplex PCR; TCRdb's copy has only in-frame clones and leaves some out. The sample carries fewer than 250,000 clones, approximately 38% recorded once. This TCR came from a human donor with alopecia areata. The chain has TRBV2 and TRBJ1-6; D uncertain. Sequencing was performed on CD4+ T cells sorted from blood, taken at approximately week 30, from a patient treated with tofacitinib. CDR3 DNA: TGTGCCAGCAGCCCTGGGTCACCCCTCCACTTT. Protein sequence: CASSPGSPLHF.